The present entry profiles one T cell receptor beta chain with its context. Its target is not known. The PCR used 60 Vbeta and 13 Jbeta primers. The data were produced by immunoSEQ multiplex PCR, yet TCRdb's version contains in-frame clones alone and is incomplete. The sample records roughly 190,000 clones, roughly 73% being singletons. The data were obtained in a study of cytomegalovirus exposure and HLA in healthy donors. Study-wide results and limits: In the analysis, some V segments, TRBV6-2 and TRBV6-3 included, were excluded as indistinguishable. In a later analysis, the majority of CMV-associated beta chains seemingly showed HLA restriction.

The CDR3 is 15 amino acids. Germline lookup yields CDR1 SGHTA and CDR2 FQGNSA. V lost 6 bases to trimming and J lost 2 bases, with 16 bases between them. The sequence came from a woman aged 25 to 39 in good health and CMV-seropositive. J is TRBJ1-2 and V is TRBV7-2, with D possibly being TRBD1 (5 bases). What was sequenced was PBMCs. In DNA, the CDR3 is TGTGCCAGCAGACCGGACGGGGGTGGCAACTATGGCTACACCTTC. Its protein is CASRPDGGGNYGYTF.